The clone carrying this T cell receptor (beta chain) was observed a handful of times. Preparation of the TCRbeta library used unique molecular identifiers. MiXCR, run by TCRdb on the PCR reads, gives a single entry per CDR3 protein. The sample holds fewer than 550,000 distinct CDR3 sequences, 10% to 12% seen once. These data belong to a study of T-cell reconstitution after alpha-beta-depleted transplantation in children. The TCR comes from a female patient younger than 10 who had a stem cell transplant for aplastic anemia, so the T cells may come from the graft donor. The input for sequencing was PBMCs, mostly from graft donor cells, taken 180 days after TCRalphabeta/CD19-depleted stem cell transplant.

Here the CDR3 DNA reads TGTGCCAGCAGTGATCCTTGGGGGTCTGGAAACACCATATATTTT. Translation: CASSDPWGSGNTIYF. The chain couples TRBV25-1 to TRBJ1-3, with D possibly being TRBD1 (5 bases). The CDR3 contains 15 residues. The ends were cut back, 3 bases at V and 1 base at J, with 10 bases in the middle. Germline V lookup: CDR1 MGHDK, CDR2 SYGVNS.